This T cell receptor beta chain was documented in a study of T-cell memory formation after mild COVID-19. With V trimmed by 2 bases and J by 7 bases, 4 bases remained unmatched. From germline, CDR1 is SGHKS and CDR2 YYEKEE (reference sequence). There are 14 residues in the CDR3. TCRdb itself ran the 5' RACE reads through MiXCR, one entry per CDR3 protein. The data hold roughly 170,000 distinct CDR3 sequences, with about 18% observed a single time. The genes are TRBV5-5 and TRBJ1-2; TRBD1 matches 11 bases. Sample: PBMCs or a T cell subset sorted from them (not recorded which). The TCR originated in a man between 18 and 35 years old who had mild COVID-19 (a few samples of this study predate the infection). Cell type and time point are not known. The CDR3 nucleotides read TGTGCCAGCAGCTTATGGACAGGGGGCTCTGGCTACACCTTC. Translating it yields CASSLWTGGSGYTF. Complete variable domain (other parts from reference TRBV5-5 and TRBJ1-2): DAGVTQSPTHLIKTRGQQVTLRCSPISGHKSVSWYQQVLGQGPQFIFQYYEKEERGRGNFPDRFSARQFPNYSSELNVNALLLGDSALYLCASSLWTGGSGYTFGSGTRLTVV.